This T cell receptor beta chain was sequenced during a study of control samples from healthy donors and cancer patients. The CDR3 loop spans 15 amino acids. With V trimmed by 2 bases and J by 7 bases, 8 bases remained unmatched. Germline V gives CDR1 MNHEY, CDR2 SVGEGT. Assay used: immunoSEQ multiplex PCR; TCRdb lists only in-frame clones, some missing. The profile covers some 71,000 clones, with 90% appearing a single time and more than 1% taken by the ten largest. Sequences were obtained from PBMCs. V is TRBV6-2 or TRBV6-3 and J is TRBJ2-1; TRBD2 aligns across 7 bases. The TCR was taken from a woman aged 50 to 60 with colorectal cancer. CDR3 nucleotide sequence: TGTGCCAGCAGTTACGGGAGGGCCTTGATAAATGAGCAGTTCTTC. Amino acid sequence: CASSYGRALINEQFF.